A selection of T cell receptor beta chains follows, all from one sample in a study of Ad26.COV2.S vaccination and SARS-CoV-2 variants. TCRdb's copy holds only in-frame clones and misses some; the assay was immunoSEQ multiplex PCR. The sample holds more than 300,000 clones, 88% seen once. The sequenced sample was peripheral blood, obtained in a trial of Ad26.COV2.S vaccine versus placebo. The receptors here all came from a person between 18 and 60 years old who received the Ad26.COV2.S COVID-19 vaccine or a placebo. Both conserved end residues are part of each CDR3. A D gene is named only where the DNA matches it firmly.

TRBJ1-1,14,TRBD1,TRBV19,CASPGTGLKPEAFF
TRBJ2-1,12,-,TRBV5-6,CASRGVTSEQFF
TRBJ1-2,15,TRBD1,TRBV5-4,CASSVVGQGDRGYTF
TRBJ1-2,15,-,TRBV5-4,CASKTGGTPYEGYTF
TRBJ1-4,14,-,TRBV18,CASSPTTTNEKLFF
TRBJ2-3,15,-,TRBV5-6,CASSSLGNRVDTQYF
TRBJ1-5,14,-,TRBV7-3,CASSLAGEYQPQHF
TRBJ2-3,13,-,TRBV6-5,CASSYSPRDTQYF
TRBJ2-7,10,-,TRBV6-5,CASNIHEQYF
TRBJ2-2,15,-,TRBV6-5,CASRRQTSLAGELFF
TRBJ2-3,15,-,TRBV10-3,CAISVGGIDLDTQYF
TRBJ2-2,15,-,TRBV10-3,CAIRGRSTNTGELFF
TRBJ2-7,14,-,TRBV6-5,CASSRGPGLGEQYF
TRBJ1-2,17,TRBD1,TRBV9,CASSVAPGGGGNYGYTF
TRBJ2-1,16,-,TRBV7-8,CASSLVKTLSYNEQFF
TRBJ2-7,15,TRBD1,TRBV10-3,CAISGGTGVPFDQYF
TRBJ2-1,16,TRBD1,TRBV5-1,CASSLEQGAGSYEQFF
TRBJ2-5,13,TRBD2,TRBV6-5,CASRKRGQETQYF
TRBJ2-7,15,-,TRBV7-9,CASSAIQTLSYEQYF
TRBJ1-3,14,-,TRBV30,CAWTGDSYGNTIYF
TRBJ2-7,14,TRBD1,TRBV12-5,CASGLWDSAYEQYF
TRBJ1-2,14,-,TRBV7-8,CASSPRDANYGYTF
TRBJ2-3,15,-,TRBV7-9,CASSFEQGLPDTQYF
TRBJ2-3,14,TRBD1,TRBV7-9,CASSLYRGTDTQYF
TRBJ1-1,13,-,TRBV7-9,CASSFQSNTEAFF
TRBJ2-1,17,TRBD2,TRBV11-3,CASSSNQGLAGTGEQFF
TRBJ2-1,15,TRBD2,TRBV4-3,CASSRRLATYNEQFF
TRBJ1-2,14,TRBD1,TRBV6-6,CASSYSDRGDGYTF
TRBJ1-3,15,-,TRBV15,CATRESLTSGNTIYF
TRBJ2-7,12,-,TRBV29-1,CSVRPSSYEQYF
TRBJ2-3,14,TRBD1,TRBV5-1,CASSPDRGTDTQYF
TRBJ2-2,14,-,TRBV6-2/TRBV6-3,CASSGLAVTGELFF
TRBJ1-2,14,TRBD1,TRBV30,CAWDNRGRDYGYTF
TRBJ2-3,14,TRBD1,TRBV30,CAWIMGQETDTQYF
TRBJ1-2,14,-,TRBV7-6,CASSPSDRSYGYTF
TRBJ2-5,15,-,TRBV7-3,CASSLTGLAIGSQYF
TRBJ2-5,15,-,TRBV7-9,CASSLVLGQQETQYF
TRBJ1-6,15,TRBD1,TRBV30,CAWSSGQGFNSPLHF
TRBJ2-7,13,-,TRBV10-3,CAIALSGAYEQYF
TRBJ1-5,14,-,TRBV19,CASTQKHSNQPQHF
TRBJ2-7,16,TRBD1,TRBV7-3,CASSLGDRVVSYEQYF
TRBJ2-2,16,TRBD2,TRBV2,CASSDSSGRFTGELFF
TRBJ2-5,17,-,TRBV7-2,CASSKGALYDSQETQYF
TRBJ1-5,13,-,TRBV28,CASSYPPSQPQHF
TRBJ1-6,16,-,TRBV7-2,CASSLEGSRRRSPLHF
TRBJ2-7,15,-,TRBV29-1,CSVDQRKGRSYEQYF
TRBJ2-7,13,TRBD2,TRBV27,CASRAGVPYEQYF
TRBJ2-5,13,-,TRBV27,CASRPGHQETQYF
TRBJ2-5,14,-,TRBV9,CASSVGWGRETQYF
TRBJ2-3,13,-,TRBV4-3,CASSQDQVDTQYF
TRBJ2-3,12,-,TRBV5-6,CASSLTPDTQYF
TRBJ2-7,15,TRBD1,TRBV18,CASSSGTGVSPEQYF
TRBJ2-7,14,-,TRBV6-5,CASRPLRLGYEQYF